A selection of T cell receptor beta chains follows, all from one sample in a study of blood T cell repertoires in COVID-19. Data came from immunoSEQ multiplex PCR; TCRdb stores just in-frame clones and leaves some out. The data contain under 300,000 clones, around 90% of them seen just once; the ten biggest clones take up 1.9%. Input material: PBMCs or T cells enriched from blood (not recorded which). Source of these receptors: a woman aged 18-29 years who had recovered from COVID-19. The conserved cysteine and the conserved F or W are not part of the CDR3 here.

v_call	j_call	cdr3_aa
TRBV18	TRBJ1-1	ASSPITRTGSTEAF
TRBV9	TRBJ1-3	ASSAYQDSSRNTIY
TRBV6-5	TRBJ2-1	ASRFDRNDNEQF
TRBV7-8	TRBJ2-2	ASSLGSGAGELF
TRBV9	TRBJ2-1	ASTPWGGSYNEQF
TRBV5-1	TRBJ2-3	ASSLGATDTQY
TRBV28	TRBJ1-5	ASSRETRDRNYQPQH
TRBV5-4	TRBJ2-3	ASTPAGGRVSSTDTQY
TRBV7-9	TRBJ2-1	ASSSTDNEQF
TRBV4-1	TRBJ1-3	ASSQIAGSSGNTIY